Listed below are T cell receptor beta chains from one sample, sequenced in a study of blood T cell repertoires in COVID-19. Produced via immunoSEQ multiplex PCR; TCRdb's table is partial and in-frame only. The data contain about 48,000 clones, 70% to 90% of them singletons. The sequencing sample was made of peripheral blood. These receptors were taken from a woman over 75 with COVID-19, enrolled during active disease. Both conserved end residues are part of each CDR3. A D gene is named only where the DNA matches it firmly. Not all rows give a size; the values are once, few, many and, for expanded clones, a class.

v_call	cdr3_length	d_call	j_call	clone_size	cdr3_aa	cdr3_nt
TRBV6-4	17	TRBD1	TRBJ1-1	-	CASSDSPETGGRNEAFF	TGTGCCAGCAGTGACTCCCCCGAGACAGGGGGGAGGAATGAAGCTTTCTTT
TRBV2	11	-	TRBJ2-7	-	CASSVGEDTFF	TGTGCCAGCAGTGTGGGGGAGGACACCTTTTTC
TRBV5-1	16	-	TRBJ1-4	-	CASSKGAVGTNEKLFF	TGCGCCAGCAGCAAAGGGGCGGTGGGGACTAATGAAAAACTGTTTTTT
TRBV5-1	13	TRBD1	TRBJ1-2	-	CASSLDLQGGYTF	TGCGCCAGCAGCTTGGACCTACAGGGGGGCTACACCTTC
TRBV11-2	13	-	TRBJ2-7	-	CASSLGLRHEQYF	TGTGCCAGCAGCTTAGGATTGAGGCACGAGCAGTACTTC
TRBV18	14	-	TRBJ1-1	-	CASSPQDRTSEAFF	TGTGCCAGCTCACCGCAGGACAGAACCTCTGAAGCTTTCTTT
TRBV19	15	TRBD1	TRBJ1-5	-	CASRYRDRGNQPQHF	TGTGCCAGTAGGTACCGGGACAGGGGGAATCAGCCCCAGCATTTT
TRBV7-2	14	TRBD1	TRBJ2-1	-	CASSSGTGYDEQFF	TGTGCCAGCAGCTCCGGGACAGGGTATGATGAGCAGTTCTTC
TRBV5-1	15	TRBD2	TRBJ2-7	few	CASSLVAGGMLEQYF	TGCGCCAGCAGCTTGGTAGCGGGGGGCATGCTCGAGCAGTACTTC
TRBV2	14	TRBD1	TRBJ1-1	-	CASSESRGLGRAFF	TGTGCCAGCAGTGAATCGAGGGGGCTTGGGAGGGCTTTCTTT
TRBV9	16	TRBD2	TRBJ2-1	-	CASSARLAGSYNEQFF	TGTGCCAGCAGCGCCCGACTAGCGGGTTCCTACAATGAGCAGTTCTTC
TRBV5-4	14	TRBD1	TRBJ1-6	-	CASSLQGDNSPLHF	TGTGCCAGCAGCTTACAGGGGGATAATTCACCCCTCCACTTT
TRBV11-2	19	-	TRBJ2-2	-	CASSMDRGLWTSGLGELFF	TGTGCCAGCAGCATGGACAGGGGGCTTTGGACTAGCGGGCTCGGGGAGCTGTTTTTT
TRBV5-1	15	-	TRBJ1-1	-	CASSLTPTQNTEAFF	TGCGCCAGCAGCTTGACACCGACTCAGAACACTGAAGCTTTCTTT
TRBV9	15	TRBD1	TRBJ1-4	-	CASSLTGTTNEKLFF	TGTGCCAGCAGCTTGACAGGGACCACTAATGAAAAACTGTTTTTT
TRBV6-5	13	-	TRBJ1-6	-	CASSAEYNSPLHF	TGTGCCAGCAGCGCGGAGTATAATTCACCCCTCCACTTT
TRBV18	13	TRBD1	TRBJ1-5	-	CASSRDRQWPQHF	TGTGCCAGCTCCCGGGACAGACAGTGGCCCCAGCATTTT
TRBV5-1	15	-	TRBJ2-3	-	CASSPWTADTDTQYF	TGCGCCAGCAGCCCCTGGACAGCAGACACAGATACGCAGTATTTT
TRBV28	12	-	TRBJ2-7	once	CASRHSPYEQYF	TGTGCCAGCAGGCATAGTCCCTACGAGCAGTACTTC
TRBV5-1	15	TRBD1	TRBJ1-5	few	CASSFGDRGNQPQHF	TGCGCCAGCAGCTTTGGCGACAGGGGGAATCAGCCCCAGCATTTT
TRBV7-2	15	TRBD1	TRBJ1-6	-	CASSSTGGYNSPLHF	TGTGCCAGCAGTTCGACAGGGGGATATAATTCACCCCTCCACTTT
TRBV6-5	13	-	TRBJ1-2	once	CASSLPILYGYTF	TGTGCCAGCAGTCTACCTATACTCTATGGCTACACCTTC
TRBV4-1	17	-	TRBJ1-5	-	CASSQGGSMYSNQPQHF	TGCGCCAGCAGCCAAGGGGGCAGCATGTATAGCAATCAGCCCCAGCATTTT
TRBV2	15	-	TRBJ1-5	-	CASRISDYSNQPQHF	TGTGCCAGCAGAATTTCAGATTATAGCAATCAGCCCCAGCATTTT
TRBV19	15	TRBD1	TRBJ2-3	-	CASSIIQGATDTQYF	TGTGCCAGTAGTATAATACAGGGGGCAACAGATACGCAGTATTTT
TRBV5-1	15	-	TRBJ1-1	-	CASSSQGSGNTEAFF	TGCGCCAGCAGCTCTCAGGGATCTGGGAACACTGAAGCTTTCTTT
TRBV9	13	-	TRBJ2-3	-	CASSEGVSDTQYF	TGTGCCAGCAGCGAGGGAGTGTCAGATACGCAGTATTTT
TRBV27	14	TRBD1	TRBJ1-1	-	CASSVQGASTEAFF	TGTGCCAGCAGTGTTCAGGGGGCTAGCACTGAAGCTTTCTTT
TRBV27	14	-	TRBJ2-7	-	CASSPSRSSYEQYF	TGTGCCAGCAGTCCGTCGAGGTCCTCCTACGAGCAGTACTTC
TRBV6-5	14	TRBD1	TRBJ2-7	-	CASTWLGTVYEQYF	TGTGCCAGCACCTGGCTCGGGACAGTCTACGAGCAGTACTTC
TRBV9	13	-	TRBJ1-2	once	CASIEVPNYGYTF	TGTGCCAGCATAGAAGTCCCTAACTATGGCTACACCTTC
TRBV5-1	14	-	TRBJ1-1	-	CASSLRAGNTEAFF	TGCGCCAGCAGCTTGCGGGCAGGGAATACTGAAGCTTTCTTT
TRBV6-2/TRBV6-3	14	TRBD1	TRBJ1-1	-	CASSRTGRAVEAFF	TGTGCCAGCAGCCGGACAGGGCGGGCGGTGGAAGCTTTCTTT
TRBV7-9	15	TRBD1	TRBJ1-2	-	CASSFGPGQGYGYTF	TGTGCCAGCAGCTTCGGACCGGGACAGGGCTATGGCTACACCTTC
TRBV5-1	16	-	TRBJ1-3	-	CASSLVGGAPGNTIYF	TGCGCCAGCAGCTTGGTTGGGGGGGCGCCTGGAAACACCATATATTTT
TRBV27	13	-	TRBJ1-4	-	CASSFRDGGKLFF	TGTGCCAGCAGTTTCCGAGACGGGGGAAAACTGTTTTTT
TRBV2	16	TRBD2	TRBJ2-1	-	CASSLGTSGRSHEQFF	TGTGCCAGCAGCCTGGGGACTAGCGGGAGGAGCCATGAGCAGTTCTTC
TRBV3-1/TRBV3-2	13	TRBD1	TRBJ1-1	-	CASSTGVVGEAFF	TGTGCCAGCAGTACAGGGGTTGTGGGTGAAGCTTTCTTT
TRBV7-2	14	-	TRBJ2-2	-	CASSLAYPAGELFF	TGTGCCAGCAGCTTAGCGTACCCAGCCGGGGAGCTGTTTTTT
TRBV18	13	-	TRBJ1-1	-	CASSPLMNTEAFF	TGTGCCAGCTCACCGTTAATGAACACTGAAGCTTTCTTT
TRBV5-1	17	TRBD1	TRBJ1-6	-	CASSLGTGESYNSPLHF	TGCGCCAGCAGCTTGGGGACAGGGGAATCCTATAATTCACCCCTCCACTTT
TRBV2	14	TRBD1	TRBJ1-1	-	CASRRDRANTEAFF	TGTGCCAGCAGGAGGGACAGGGCGAACACTGAAGCTTTCTTT
TRBV18	14	-	TRBJ1-2	-	CASSPDGGNYGYTF	TGTGCCAGCTCACCAGACGGCGGAAACTATGGCTACACCTTC
TRBV5-1	14	-	TRBJ1-5	-	CASSLDGNNQPQHF	TGCGCCAGCAGCTTGGACGGTAACAATCAGCCCCAGCATTTT
TRBV27	19	TRBD1	TRBJ1-2	-	CASSLSFLTGGGPRAGYTF	TGTGCCAGCAGTTTATCATTCTTGACAGGGGGCGGCCCTAGGGCTGGCTACACCTTC
TRBV6-4	11	-	TRBJ1-1	-	CASSDSFGAFF	TGTGCCAGCAGTGACTCGTTCGGGGCTTTCTTT
TRBV24-1	14	-	TRBJ2-5	-	CATSETGTQETQYF	TGTGCCACCAGTGAAACAGGGACCCAAGAGACCCAGTACTTC
TRBV27	16	TRBD1	TRBJ2-2	-	CASTKTGSTNTGELFF	TGTGCCAGCACCAAGACAGGGTCGACCAACACCGGGGAGCTGTTTTTT
TRBV24-1	15	TRBD1	TRBJ1-2	once	CATSDAGTGGFGYTF	TGTGCCACCAGTGACGCAGGGACAGGGGGCTTTGGCTACACCTTC
TRBV19	14	-	TRBJ1-5	-	CASSMGRGPQPQHF	TGTGCCAGTAGTATGGGTAGGGGCCCGCAGCCCCAGCATTTT
TRBV15	15	-	TRBJ2-7	-	CATSRDQGSHYEQYF	TGTGCCACCAGCAGAGATCAGGGGAGCCACTACGAGCAGTACTTC
TRBV2	13	-	TRBJ1-1	once	CASSYDSRRAAFF	TGTGCCAGCAGTTATGACAGCAGAAGAGCGGCTTTCTTT
TRBV25-1	16	-	TRBJ1-6	-	CASSGSGSRNNSPLHF	TGTGCCAGCAGTGGCTCGGGGAGTCGCAATAATTCACCCCTCCACTTT
TRBV5-1	16	TRBD2	TRBJ2-5	-	CASSLVVAGASETQYF	TGCGCCAGCAGCTTGGTGGTAGCGGGAGCGTCGGAGACCCAGTACTTC
TRBV10-3	15	TRBD1	TRBJ1-1	-	CAISPQDRVYTEAFF	TGTGCCATCAGTCCCCAGGACAGGGTCTACACTGAAGCTTTCTTT
TRBV2	14	TRBD1	TRBJ2-5	-	CASSWTGGGETQYF	TGTGCCAGCAGTTGGACAGGGGGCGGTGAGACCCAGTACTTC
TRBV18	14	TRBD1	TRBJ1-2	-	CASSPPTGNYGYTF	TGTGCCAGCTCACCCCCGACAGGGAACTATGGCTACACCTTC